These 14 T cell receptor beta chains were sequenced from one sample in a study of beta chain features in type 1 diabetes. Every isolated RNA sample was fully reverse transcribed, so sequencing captured expressed TCRB transcripts. Here immunoSEQ multiplex PCR was the method, and the copy in TCRdb shows in-frame clones only, minus some. The top ten clones hold roughly 1.4% of a sample with about 220,000 clones, approximately 11% of them seen once. The sequenced sample was central memory CD4+ T cells from blood. These receptors all stem from a man aged 18 to 35 in good health.

This clone occurred a few times. V gene TRBV7-9 combines with J gene TRBJ1-1, with D hard to call. The CDR3 loop spans 15 amino acids. Between the trimmed V and J ends, which lost 5 bases and 1 base, there was a span of 14 bases. The V gene's germline CDR1 is SEHNR and CDR2 FQNEAQ (reference sequence). The CDR3 spells CASSPDSVGNTEAFF. The DNA of the CDR3 is TGTGCCAGCAGCCCAGACTCGGTAGGGAACACTGAAGCTTTCTTT. The complete variable domain, with remaining parts taken from reference TRBV7-9 and TRBJ1-1, reads DTGVSQNPRHKITKRGQNVTFRCDPISEHNRLYWYRQTLGQGPEFLTYFQNEAQLEKSRLLSDRFSAERPKGSFSTLEIQRTEQGDSAMYLCASSPDSVGNTEAFFGQGTRLTVV.

The chain employs TRBV28 and TRBJ2-3; no firm D call. The CDR3 consists of 12 residues. Germline V gene lookup returns CDR1 MDHEN and CDR2 SYDVKM. V gave up 8 bases and J gave up 2 bases, with 8 bases separating them. The DNA for the CDR3 is TGTGCCAGCCGACGGATCACAGATACGCAGTATTTT. Protein sequence: CASRRITDTQYF.

This clone was seen many times. The V call is TRBV7-8, the J call TRBJ2-1, with a possible D match to TRBD2 (6 bases). The ends were cut back, 1 base at V and 3 bases at J, with 10 bases in the middle. The germline V gene encodes CDR1 SGHVS and CDR2 FQNEAQ. CDR3 length: 15 amino acids. The CDR3 protein is CASSLVGSNYNEQFF. CDR3 DNA: TGTGCCAGCAGCTTAGTCGGGAGTAACTACAATGAGCAGTTCTTC.

The gene calls are TRBV14 and TRBJ1-2, with D tentatively TRBD1 (5 bases). The CDR3 has 15 residues. Germline CDR1 is SGHDN and CDR2 is FVKESK. Trimming took off 6 bases at V and 0 bases at J, with 14 bases between the two ends. Here the CDR3 reads CASSGSGGANYGYTF. The CDR3, as DNA: TGTGCCAGCAGTGGATCGGGGGGAGCTAACTATGGCTACACCTTC.

On this clone: The sample contains more than one DNA sequence encoding this CDR3. The chain uses TRBV5-1 and TRBJ2-1; the match to TRBD2 covers 8 bases. Germline CDR1 reads SGHRS; CDR2 reads YFSETQ. The V and J ends lost 0 bases and 5 bases, in that order; junction bases with no gene match: 4. CDR3 length: 15 amino acids. DNA for the CDR3: TGCGCCAGCAGCTTGGGAGCGGGAGATGACAATGAGCAGTTCTTC. This gives the protein CASSLGAGDDNEQFF. Complete variable domain (other parts from reference TRBV5-1 and TRBJ2-1): KAGVTQTPRYLIKTRGQQVTLSCSPISGHRSVSWYQQTPGQGLQFLFEYFSETQRNKGNFPGRFSGRQFSNSRSEMNVSTLELGDSALYLCASSLGAGDDNEQFFGPGTRLTVL.

This clone was counted only a few times. V and J are TRBV29-1 and TRBJ2-7; D is perhaps TRBD1 (5 bases). Trimming took 5 bases from V and 0 from J, leaving 14 bases between them. In germline, CDR1 is SQVTM, CDR2 ANQGSEA. CDR3 size: 14 residues. The DNA for the CDR3 is TGCAGCGTTCTCAAAGCCAGGGACTCCTACGAGCAGTACTTC. Translated, it gives CSVLKARDSYEQYF.

This sequence joins TRBV30 and TRBJ1-1; 8 bases agree with TRBD1. Germline V CDR1 and CDR2: GTSNPN, SVGIG (reference sequence). The CDR3 consists of 14 residues. The trim removed 7 bases at V and 6 bases at J, leaving 13 bases unmatched. The CDR3 reads CASRTGRGYAEAFF. Here the CDR3 DNA reads TGTGCCTCTCGGACAGGGAGGGGGTATGCTGAAGCTTTCTTT.

The V and J genes are TRBV7-2 and TRBJ1-3; no definite D call. This CDR3 spans 15 amino acids. V lost 3 bases and J lost 1, with 10 bases in between. The germline V gene encodes CDR1 SGHTA and CDR2 FQGNSA. CDR3 nucleotides: TGTGCCAGCAGCTTCGGGAGGACTTCTGGAAACACCATATATTTT. This gives the protein CASSFGRTSGNTIYF.

The V call is TRBV4-2, the J call TRBJ2-3; tentatively, D is TRBD1 (5 bases). Looked up from germline, CDR1 is LGHNA and CDR2 is YNFKEQ. The V gene lost 0 bases and the J gene lost 2 bases, with 9 bases spanning the gap. The CDR3 length is 15 residues. The CDR3 region has the DNA TGTGCCAGCAGCCAAGATAGACAGCTCACAGATACGCAGTATTTT. Protein sequence: CASSQDRQLTDTQYF.

Details on this clone: This sequence is one base from a far larger clone and is likely a read error. Different DNA sequences within this sample yield the same CDR3. This chain links TRBV7-2 with TRBJ2-7; D unclear. This CDR3 spans 15 amino acids. Germline V gene sequence: CDR1 SGHTA, CDR2 FQGNSA. Trimming cost V 1 base and J 5 bases, with 15 bases left between them. The CDR3 DNA follows: TGTGCCAGCAGCTTAGATTTCGGGCAGGAACACGAGCAGTACTTC. It encodes CASSLDFGQEHEQYF. Using reference TRBV7-2 and TRBJ2-7 for the parts outside the CDR3, the full variable domain is GAGVSQSPSNKVTEKGKDVELRCDPISGHTALYWYRQSLGQGLEFLIYFQGNSAPDKSGLPSDRFSAERTGGSVSTLTIQRTQQEDSAVYLCASSLDFGQEHEQYFGPGTRLTVT.

This chain connects TRBV6-1 to TRBJ2-5; TRBD1 is a possible D gene (5 bases). Germline CDR1 reads MNHNS; CDR2 reads SASEGT. The CDR3 totals 14 residues. V shed 3 bases and J shed 3 bases, with 11 bases lying between them. CDR3 bases: TGTGCCAGCAGTGATTGGACAAGAAAAGAGACCCAGTACTTC. Its translation: CASSDWTRKETQYF.

The V call is TRBV9, the J call TRBJ2-7; 7 nucleotides agree with TRBD1. This CDR3 region has 14 residues. V shed 4 bases, J shed 1 base, and the junction held 5 bases outside the gene matches. Germline V gene lookup returns CDR1 SGDLS and CDR2 YYNGEE. CDR3 in amino acids: CASSPMGQSYEQYF. CDR3 bases: TGTGCCAGCAGCCCAATGGGACAGTCCTACGAGCAGTACTTC.

The rearrangement joins TRBV30 to TRBJ1-4; D gene ambiguous. The ends were cut back, 0 bases at V and 7 bases at J, with 12 bases in the middle. The CDR3 length is 14 residues. CDR1 is GTSNPN and CDR2 is SVGIG in the germline V gene (reference sequence). The CDR3 nucleotides read TGTGCCTGGAGTGTACGAGGAGTCGGTGAAAAACTGTTTTTT. Amino acid sequence: CAWSVRGVGEKLFF.

The genes are TRBV9 and TRBJ2-3, with D unclear. V was trimmed by 1 base and J by 6 bases, leaving 12 bases between them. The CDR3 extends over 14 amino acids. Germline CDR1 and CDR2: SGDLS and YYNGEE. The CDR3 spells CASSVLERTDTQYF. DNA for the CDR3: TGTGCCAGCAGCGTACTAGAGAGGACGGATACGCAGTATTTT.